The present T cell receptor beta chain was sequenced within a study of T cell responses to AZD1222 COVID-19 vaccine. As regards this clone: The antigen is not known.

Study-wide results and limits: Researchers took repertoire samples only after the peak T cell response had come. Targets within unmutated variant regions were reportedly found for nearly half of spike-specific TCRs. Possibly, clonal diversity was underestimated; donors were largely white British and included more females.

The germline V gene encodes CDR1 MDHEN and CDR2 SYDVKM. This CDR3 has 14 amino acids. Trimming removed 3 bases from V and 0 bases from J, with 9 bases in between. This table comes from immunoSEQ multiplex PCR, and its TCRdb copy is limited to in-frame clones, with some not included. The sample has roughly 120,000 clones, roughly 88% seen once; the top ten hold about 6.5%. The sequence came from an adult who received the AZD1222 COVID-19 vaccine. The sequencing here drew on peripheral blood, taken 28 days after the second AZD1222 dose. V and J are TRBV28 and TRBJ2-7; TRBD2 is a possible D gene (6 bases). The DNA of the CDR3 is TGTGCCAGCAGTTTGGCGGGGCCCTCCTACGAGCAGTACTTC. It is translated as CASSLAGPSYEQYF.